The clone carrying this T cell receptor beta chain has a count of ten or more. Its matching antigen is unknown. This sample is drawn from a study of T cells in Graves' hyperthyroidism and ophthalmopathy. The wider study: The initial diagnosis was the point when peripheral blood was collected, ahead of any treatment.

CDR1 and CDR2 from the germline V gene are SGHAT and FQNNGV. CDR3 size: 14 residues. The V gene lost 0 bases and the J gene lost 5 bases, with 10 bases spanning the gap. Using RNA transcripts as the source, TCR beta CDR3 regions were amplified. A set of HTBI primers served as the primers for a first-round RT-PCR of the TCR CDR3. Each CDR3 protein gets one entry after TCRdb re-called the multiplex PCR reads with MiXCR. Of nearly 600,000 distinct CDR3 sequences detected, approximately 13% appear once; the ten largest clones hold under 7%. Study-level points and caveats: In the blood, most expanded thyroid clonotypes above 0.001 appeared as well.

The V and J genes are TRBV11-2 and TRBJ1-2; D not resolved. This sequence originates from a woman aged 30 to 39 with Graves' hyperthyroidism that later progressed to Graves' ophthalmopathy. The source material was blood. CDR3 region: CASSLEGPAYGYTF. CDR3 sequence (DNA): TGTGCCAGCAGCTTAGAAGGACCCGCGTATGGCTACACCTTC.